The TCR beta chain described here comes from a study of Ad26.COV2.S vaccination and SARS-CoV-2 variants (TCRdb year 2021). About the study as a whole: Donors in the vaccine arm were drawn from COV1001, a phase I-IIa trial of Ad26.COV2.S in healthy adults that was multicentre, randomized, double-blind and placebo-controlled. Trial participants were randomized into five groups of five: low-dose or high-dose Ad26.COV2.S given once or twice, or placebo on both occasions. A total of some 30 samples were included in the TCR-sequenced set, comprising around 19 Ad26.COV2.S vaccine recipients, 5 placebo recipients and 8 SARS-CoV-2 convalescent individuals. Ad26.COV2.S was given intramuscularly at 5x10^10 or 1x10^11 viral particles, as a single shot or as two shots 56 days apart. The specificity and breadth of SARS-CoV-2-reactive T cell receptors after Ad26.COV2.S vaccination were assessed by TCRbeta repertoire sequencing. Throughout the experiments and outcome assessment, investigators stayed blinded to trial group allocation.

From V the trimming removes 6 bases and from J it removes 7 bases, while the gene matches leave 7 bases of the junction unaccounted for. CDR1 and CDR2 are drawn from the germline V gene: SNHLY, FYNNEI. Measured from the cysteine to the phenylalanine, the CDR3 is 16 residues long. Kept here is only the CDR3 DNA, which spans 48 bases and is read in frame from base 1. In regard to this clone: Its specific antigen is unknown. Per-base qualities were not stored, and no clone one base away is much larger.

The immunoSEQ Assay was used to sequence TCRbeta CDR3 regions. After extraction, genomic DNA underwent amplification by bias-controlled multiplex PCR, followed by high-throughput sequencing. The authors processed their data as follows. To quantify the absolute abundance of every unique TCRbeta CDR3 region, sequences were collapsed and filtered. T cell fraction was estimated by normalizing TCRbeta template counts to usable DNA, which was measured by amplifying reference genes present in all nucleated cells. Repertoire TCRs were annotated as SARS-CoV-2-specific when V gene, CDR3 amino acid sequence and J gene were exactly matched to a known reactive TCR set. The reference SARS-CoV-2 TCR set was obtained from MIRA and was filtered for enrichment in COVID-19-positive ImmuneCODE repertoires, whereby public or cross-reactive TCRs were removed. Drawing on the MIRA antigens, annotated TCRs were analysed further at the level of specific ORF or position within ORF. Breadth was defined as the number of annotated unique rearrangements divided by the total number of unique productive rearrangements, and depth was defined as the summed frequency of the annotated unique rearrangements. Two-sided Wilcoxon rank-sum tests were applied when comparing TCR breadth between groups. The clones in this table, taken by TCRdb from immuneACCESS, are in-frame only. Not every clone is retained; where verified, under half of the shortfall comes from an unresolved V gene, and the cause of the rest is unknown. V, J and clone size are taken as reported in that table, and D and trimming were inferred from the DNA itself. Across this sample there are more than 300,000 clones, with about 86% seen only once. Clones ranked in the top ten supply roughly 2.1% of the sample.

What the authors observed across the whole study: After vaccination, spike-specific CD8+ and CD4+ T cell responses were reported to show substantial breadth. Comparable non-spike TCR breadth was observed between vaccine and placebo recipients, consistent with only spike being contained in the vaccine. It was noted by the authors that total T cell responses may have been underestimated by the TCR breadth and depth analyses. Ad26.COV2.S recipients had higher spike-specific TCR breadth than placebo recipients (P = 0.0014). Comparing responses between vaccine doses or regimens was not something the study was powered to do.

Sample treatment or condition, as interpreted from the label and publication: around 19 received Ad26.COV2.S at low or high dose, single or two shots; 5 received placebo; per-sample allocation not given. For vaccine and placebo recipients, the sequenced repertoires came from samples collected on day 63 after the first injection. Between 29 July and 7 August 2020, Cohort 1b enrolled some 25 adults aged 18-55 years at one site in Boston, USA. Ad26.COV2.S was a replication-incompetent adenovirus type 26 vector expressing a prefusion-stabilized SARS-CoV-2 spike protein from the original Wuhan strain. This receptor was taken from a person between 18 and 65 years old who received the Ad26.COV2.S COVID-19 vaccine or a placebo. The V and J segments used are TRBV2 and TRBJ2-1; a stretch of 15 junction bases matches TRBD2. This sample comprised peripheral blood, obtained in a trial of Ad26.COV2.S vaccine versus placebo. The nucleotides are TGTGCCAGCAGGAGGAGGACTAGCGGGGGGGCAAATGAGCAGTTCTTC. Its translation reads: CASRRRTSGGANEQFF.